Below are 4 T cell receptor beta chains sequenced from a single sample in a study of cytomegalovirus exposure and HLA in healthy donors. The PCR ran on 60 Vbeta and 13 Jbeta primers. Produced via immunoSEQ multiplex PCR; TCRdb's table is partial and in-frame only. The sample comprises 180,000 or so clones, 65% to 85% of which are singletons, and approximately 0.8% rests with the top ten. The material sequenced was PBMCs. The receptors were sampled from a young woman in good health and CMV-seronegative.

This rearrangement joins TRBV27 to TRBJ2-1; possible D gene TRBD2, 5 bases. Germline V gives CDR1 MNHEY, CDR2 SMNVEV (reference sequence). The CDR3 loop spans 14 amino acids. V lost 6 bases and J 4 bases, leaving 13 bases between the germline ends. Here the CDR3 reads CASRRDYSYNEQFF. CDR3 sequence (DNA): TGTGCCAGCAGGAGAGACTACAGTTACAATGAGCAGTTCTTC.

The CDR3, as DNA: TGTGCCAGCAGCGTAAGGACAGTAGGCACAGATACGCAGTATTTT. Protein product: CASSVRTVGTDTQYF. This rearrangement joins TRBV9 to TRBJ2-3; TRBD1 is a possible D gene (6 bases). Germline V lookup: CDR1 SGDLS, CDR2 YYNGEE. V lost 1 base to trimming and J lost 1 base, with 10 bases between them. The CDR3 consists of 15 residues. The entire variable domain, with the rest obtained from reference TRBV9 and TRBJ2-3, is as follows: DSGVTQTPKHLITATGQRVTLRCSPRSGDLSVYWYQQSLDQGLQFLIQYYNGEERAKGNILERFSAQQFPDLHSELNLSSLELGDSALYFCASSVRTVGTDTQYFGPGTRLTVL.

V and J are TRBV5-8 and TRBJ1-2; D might be TRBD1 (5 bases). Trimming removed 0 bases from V and 8 bases from J, with 20 bases in between. The CDR3 has 16 residues. The V gene's germline CDR1 is SGHTS and CDR2 YDEGEE. The CDR3 DNA follows: TGTGCCAGCAGCTTGGCTCTCGCCAGGGATGGTTCCGGCTACACCTTC. Translated, it gives CASSLALARDGSGYTF.

V gene TRBV4-1 combines with J gene TRBJ2-7; 10 nucleotides match TRBD2. V gave up 5 bases and J gave up 0 bases; unmatched junction bases: 7. Per the germline V gene, CDR1 is MGHRA and CDR2 is YSYEKL. The CDR3 totals 16 residues. In DNA form, the CDR3 reads TGCGCCAGCAGCTCCTTCGGACTAGCGGCCTCCTACGAGCAGTACTTC. Translated, it gives CASSSFGLAASYEQYF.